This TCR beta chain was recovered during a study of T cell repertoires in cytomegalovirus infection. Study context: The study used recently identified HLA-C-restricted and well-studied HLA-B-restricted CMV epitopes. A matching HLA type, together with CMV infection, was signaled by public TCR beta signatures.

This CDR3 has 15 amino acids. The V gene end was trimmed by 3 bases and the J gene end by 5 bases; junction bases not matched to a gene: 9. CDR1 and CDR2 (germline): SEHNR, FQNEAQ (reference sequence). This clonotype has just a few counts. As yet, its antigen is unknown. Regarding the study as a whole: The study found HLA-C-restricted CMV-specific TCR beta clonotypes dominating the ex vivo response.

In TCRdb, the reads were re-called with MiXCR into one record per CDR3 protein. Of 100,000 to 150,000 distinct CDR3 sequences listed, 32% are singletons. The genes are TRBV7-9 and TRBJ1-2, with 7 positions matching TRBD1. The clonotype originates from a human donor in good health (CMV status not recorded). Some clones in this sample may be carry-over from other donors' samples. The sequences come from CD8+ T cells from cultured PBMCs, collected from culture after CMV antigen stimulation. CDR3 DNA sequence: TGTGCCAGCAGCTTGCCGGGACAGCCCCTATATGGCTACACCTTC. Its protein product is CASSLPGQPLYGYTF. The full variable domain, with the rest looked up from reference TRBV7-9 and TRBJ1-2, is DTGVSQNPRHKITKRGQNVTFRCDPISEHNRLYWYRQTLGQGPEFLTYFQNEAQLEKSRLLSDRFSAERPKGSFSTLEIQRTEQGDSAMYLCASSLPGQPLYGYTFGSGTRLTVV.